This T cell receptor (beta chain) was captured by sequencing in a study of T cell clones after liver transplantation. Study-level background: Blood was drawn pre-transplant, before withdrawal, and after full or failed withdrawal.

Profiled with immunoSEQ multiplex PCR; TCRdb holds only in-frame clones, not every one. The sample shows tens of thousands of clones, 60% to 80% of them seen only once. The V and J ends lost 6 bases and 3 bases respectively, with 11 bases between them. The CDR3 is made up of 13 amino acids. Germline CDR1 reads KGHSH; CDR2 reads LQKENI. This clone appeared many times. This chain connects TRBV18 to TRBJ1-1; D gene ambiguous. The receptor comes from a human patient who received a liver transplant. A share of the T cells may be of graft donor origin. The starting material was CD4+ T cells from blood, obtained at the 22-month timepoint. The CDR3 loop is CASSGNTDTEAFF. In DNA, the CDR3 is TGTGCCAGCTCCGGGAACACGGACACTGAAGCTTTCTTT. The full variable domain, its missing parts supplied by reference TRBV18 and TRBJ1-1, is NAGVMQNPRHLVRRRGQEARLRCSPMKGHSHVYWYRQLPEEGLKFMVYLQKENIIDESGMPKERFSAEFPKEGPSILRIQQVVRGDSAAYFCASSGNTDTEAFFGQGTRLTVV.